This is a list of T cell receptor beta chains from one sample in a study of T-cell reconstitution after alpha-beta-depleted transplantation in children. Using its own MiXCR run on the PCR reads, TCRdb lists one record per CDR3 protein. The sample consists of roughly 350,000 distinct CDR3 sequences, under 13% of them appearing once. Sequencing was performed on PBMCs from the stem cell graft donor, taken from the stem cell graft. The receptors were gathered from a human donor who donated a stem cell graft to a child with acute lymphoblastic leukemia. Both conserved end residues are part of each CDR3. D genes are given only for firm matches. Clone size is stated in some rows and not others, as once, few, many or a class when expanded.

D gene | J gene | clone size | CDR3 length | V gene | CDR3 DNA | CDR3 protein
. | TRBJ2-1 | few | 13 | TRBV5-1 | TGCGCCAGCAGCTTGGCCACCTCGGGGTCTAGCCTCTTC | CASSLATSGSSLF
. | TRBJ2-5 | . | 16 | TRBV20-1 | TGCAGTGCTAGACCTCTCCGACTAGACGGTTTGGAGACCCAGTACTTC | CSARPLRLDGLETQYF
. | TRBJ2-7 | few | 13 | TRBV12-3/TRBV12-4 | TGTGCCAGCAGGGCCAGAGCGTCATACGAGCAGTACTTC | CASRARASYEQYF
. | TRBJ2-1 | . | 13 | TRBV7-3 | TGTGCCAGCAGCTATGCAGGGCGGAATGAGCAGTTCTTC | CASSYAGRNEQFF
. | TRBJ2-7 | few | 17 | TRBV11-2 | TGTGCCAGCAGCTTAGATTATCGGCCGCCGGGCCTGGTGGAGCAGTACTTC | CASSLDYRPPGLVEQYF
. | TRBJ2-1 | . | 16 | TRBV6-2/TRBV6-3 | TGTGCCAGCAGTTACTCGATTATTCTCCCTGGCAATGAGCAGTTCTTC | CASSYSIILPGNEQFF
. | TRBJ2-7 | few | 14 | TRBV4-2 | TGTGCCAGCAGCCAACCGTCACTCGCCACCGAGCAGTACTTC | CASSQPSLATEQYF
TRBD1 | TRBJ2-7 | few | 13 | TRBV29-1 | TGCAGCGTTGAAGGAGACAGGGTCCACGAGCAGTACTTC | CSVEGDRVHEQYF
. | TRBJ1-1 | . | 17 | TRBV24-1 | TGTGCCACCAGTGATTCCGCATGGGGTAAAGAGAACACTGAAGCTTTCTTT | CATSDSAWGKENTEAFF
. | TRBJ2-5 | . | 17 | TRBV7-2 | TGTGCCAGCAGCTTAGCGGCCCCTGAGACTAGCCAAGAGACCCAGTACTTC | CASSLAAPETSQETQYF
. | TRBJ2-7 | many | 14 | TRBV5-1 | TGCGCCAGCCGGGGAAATAGCGGAACCTACGAGCAGTACTTC | CASRGNSGTYEQYF
. | TRBJ1-1 | . | 14 | TRBV4-1 | TGCGCCAGCAGCCTATCCAGGGGTATCACTGAAGCTTTCTTT | CASSLSRGITEAFF
TRBD1 | TRBJ2-5 | . | 16 | TRBV27 | TGTGCCAGCAGTCCCTATCTACCGGGACAGAAGGAGACCCAGTACTTC | CASSPYLPGQKETQYF
TRBD2 | TRBJ2-7 | many | 14 | TRBV5-1 | TGCGCCAGCAGCTTGGATCTAGCGGGCTACGAGCAGTACTTC | CASSLDLAGYEQYF
. | TRBJ2-7 | few | 14 | TRBV12-3/TRBV12-4 | TGTGCCAGCAGTTTCGGCACCGGGTTAGACGAGCAGTACTTC | CASSFGTGLDEQYF
. | TRBJ1-6 | . | 13 | TRBV7-9 | TGTGCATTGGGGGCGGGGAATAATTCACCCCTCCACTTT | CALGAGNNSPLHF
TRBD1 | TRBJ2-1 | few | 15 | TRBV5-1 | TGCGCCAGCAGCTCCGGGACAGGGGTCGGTAATGAGCAGTTCTTC | CASSSGTGVGNEQFF
TRBD1 | TRBJ1-1 | many | 13 | TRBV12-3/TRBV12-4 | TGTGCCAGCAGACAAGGACAGGGCACTGAAGCTTTCTTT | CASRQGQGTEAFF
TRBD1 | TRBJ1-5 | . | 18 | TRBV9 | TGTGCCAGCAGCGCCGAGACAGGGGAGACACATAGCAATCAGCCCCAGCATTTT | CASSAETGETHSNQPQHF
TRBD2 | TRBJ2-1 | . | 17 | TRBV20-1 | TGCAGTGCTAGAGGGGAGGCGCGGGAGGTTCTCTACAATGAGCAGTTCTTC | CSARGEAREVLYNEQFF
. | TRBJ2-3 | few | 14 | TRBV20-1 | TGCAGTGCCGAACCCCGGGTTAGCACAGATACGCAGTATTTT | CSAEPRVSTDTQYF
TRBD2 | TRBJ2-1 | . | 15 | TRBV2 | TGTGTCAGCATCATACTAGCGGGGACCTACAATGAGCAGTTCTTC | CVSIILAGTYNEQFF
TRBD1 | TRBJ2-7 | few | 15 | TRBV4-1 | TGCGCCAGCAGCCAAGAGGGACAGGGCCAATCCGAGCAGTACTTC | CASSQEGQGQSEQYF
TRBD2 | TRBJ2-3 | few | 16 | TRBV10-3 | TGTGCCATCCGCCTGGGGACTAGCGGATCCACAGATACGCAGTATTTT | CAIRLGTSGSTDTQYF
. | TRBJ1-5 | many | 14 | TRBV27 | TGTGCCAGCAGCGCGCCGGGTCTAGATCAGCCCCAGCATTTT | CASSAPGLDQPQHF